This T cell receptor (beta chain) was sequenced for a study of blood T cell repertoires in COVID-19. Study information: Acute and convalescent COVID-19 samples came from the United States, Italy and Spain. PBMCs, B-cell-depleted T cells, or T cells provided the cDNA or gDNA that made up the material.

As regards this clone: Other DNA sequences in the sample encode the same CDR3.

TCRdb's table, derived via immunoSEQ multiplex PCR, lists solely in-frame clones and lacks some. The table includes around 300,000 clones, around four fifths detected once. The germline CDR1 and CDR2 sequences are SGHRS and YFSETQ. Between the trimmed V and J ends, which lost 4 bases and 1 base, there was a span of 13 bases. The CDR3 contains 15 residues. Sequencing used peripheral blood. This chain uses TRBV5-1 with TRBJ2-3; possible D gene TRBD2, 6 bases. This TCR came from a woman aged 45-65 years with active or convalescent COVID-19. The CDR3 nucleotides read TGCGCCAGCAGCCTTGGAGCGGGCGGCACAGATACGCAGTATTTT. Translating gives CASSLGAGGTDTQYF.